In this sample, the clone carrying this T cell receptor (beta chain) turned up once. The sample comes from a study of radiation and T cells in renal cell carcinoma. Noted time point: baseline pretreatment blood. Treatment noted: 15 Gy SBRT to primary tumor, nephrectomy 4 weeks later. After SBRT, blood was collected at 2 and 4 weeks, plus baseline. CDR1 and CDR2 from the germline V gene are LNHDA and SQIVND (reference sequence). V lost 3 bases and J 1 base, leaving 11 bases between the germline ends. CDR3 length: 15 amino acids. Clones were sequenced by immunoSEQ multiplex PCR, and TCRdb holds only the in-frame ones, with some missing. The repertoire consists of 140,000 or so clones, with 70% to 90% occurring once and the leading ten covering approximately 12%.

The clonotype originates from a woman aged 45-60 years with renal cell carcinoma. The J gene is TRBJ2-3, the V gene TRBV19; perhaps TRBD2 as D (5 bases). Specimen: blood, collected from a patient whose treatment included radiotherapy and nephrectomy. The chain's CDR3 is CASSIRSAGTDTQYF. The CDR3 nucleotides read TGTGCCAGTAGTATTCGTAGCGCCGGCACAGATACGCAGTATTTT. The full variable domain, its missing parts supplied by reference TRBV19 and TRBJ2-3, is DGGITQSPKYLFRKEGQNVTLSCEQNLNHDAMYWYRQDPGQGLRLIYYSQIVNDFQKGDIAEGYSVSREKKESFPLTVTSAQKNPTAFYLCASSIRSAGTDTQYFGPGTRLTVL.